The 24 T cell receptor beta chains given below trace back to one sample, sequenced in a study of T cell responses to AZD1222 COVID-19 vaccine. Produced via immunoSEQ multiplex PCR; TCRdb's table is partial and in-frame only. This sample has 150,000 or so clones, with 86% found just once. The sample was peripheral blood, taken on day 0 of MenACWY control vaccination. These receptors all come from an adult in good health.

This clone was seen only once. This chain joins TRBV5-1 and TRBJ2-7; 8 nucleotides match TRBD1. The CDR3 covers 14 residues. Germline CDR1 is SGHRS and CDR2 is YFSETQ. V lost 0 bases and J lost 5; bases outside the gene matches: 4. CDR3 sequence: CASSLGQGANEQYV. The CDR3 nucleotides are TGCGCCAGCAGCTTGGGGCAGGGGGCGAACGAGCAGTACGTC.

This clone was seen at least ten times. The chain links TRBV5-8 to TRBJ2-7; D is undetermined. The germline gives CDR1 SGHTS, CDR2 YDEGEE. The CDR3 has 14 amino acids. The germline V and J ends were trimmed by 0 bases and 2 bases, with 9 bases remaining between them. In nucleotides, the CDR3 is TGTGCCAGCAGCTTGGTAGGCGTGACCTACGAGCAGTACTTC. Its translation is CASSLVGVTYEQYF. Full variable domain (outside the CDR3, taken from reference TRBV5-8 and TRBJ2-7): EAGVTQSPTHLIKTRGQQATLRCSPISGHTSVYWYQQALGLGLQFLLWYDEGEERNRGNFPPRFSGRQFPNYSSELNVNALELEDSALYLCASSLVGVTYEQYFGPGTRLTVT.

The chain is built from TRBV28 and TRBJ2-5; 7 bases fit TRBD1. The germline V gene encodes CDR1 MDHEN and CDR2 SYDVKM. There are 15 residues in the CDR3. Trimming cost V 3 bases and J 9 bases; bases outside gene matches: 13. The CDR3 DNA reads as TGTGCCAGCAGTTTTCGGACACCGCTGCAGGGGGCCCAGTACTTC. Its protein product is CASSFRTPLQGAQYF. The entire variable domain, with the rest obtained from reference TRBV28 and TRBJ2-5, is as follows: DVKVTQSSRYLVKRTGEKVFLECVQDMDHENMFWYRQDPGLGLRLIYFSYDVKMKEKGDIPEGYSVSREKKERFSLILESASTNQTSMYLCASSFRTPLQGAQYFGPGTRLLVL.

The rearrangement links TRBV9 to TRBJ2-3; D gene ambiguous. Trimming took off 4 bases at V and 0 bases at J, with 3 bases between the two ends. The CDR3 totals 12 residues. Looked up from germline, CDR1 is SGDLS and CDR2 is YYNGEE. Here the CDR3 DNA reads TGTGCCAGCAGCCGGAGCACAGATACGCAGTATTTT. This gives the protein CASSRSTDTQYF.

The rearrangement links TRBV7-9 to TRBJ2-2; D could derive from TRBD1 or TRBD2 (6 bases each). This CDR3 has 16 residues. Germline V gene data show CDR1 as SEHNR and CDR2 as FQNEAQ (reference sequence). The V and J ends lost 2 bases and 4 bases respectively, with 14 bases between them. CDR3 sequence (DNA): TGTGCCAGCAGCTTAATTGAGGGGGAGGCCACCGGGGAGCTGTTTTTT. It encodes CASSLIEGEATGELFF.

V usage is TRBV7-2 and J usage is TRBJ2-5; 9 bases fit TRBD2. V trimming: 5 bases; J trimming: 4 bases; junction bases outside the gene matches: 8. Germline V lookup: CDR1 SGHTA, CDR2 FQGNSA. There are 15 residues in the CDR3. CDR3 protein: CASSPIGTSRETQYF. DNA for the CDR3: TGTGCCAGCAGCCCGATCGGGACTAGCAGAGAGACCCAGTACTTC.

The rearrangement uses TRBV6-5 and TRBJ2-1; 7 bases are a match to TRBD2. The trim removed 6 bases at V and 9 bases at J, leaving 14 bases unmatched. CDR3 length: 15 residues. The germline V gene encodes CDR1 MNHEY and CDR2 SVGAGI. CDR3 in DNA: TGTGCCAGCAGCCTCCGGGGGGAACTACTCATTGAGCAGTTCTTC. The encoded protein is CASSLRGELLIEQFF.

This sequence joins TRBV5-6 and TRBJ2-5, with 7 bases fitting TRBD1. J was trimmed by 7 bases and V by 0 bases; bases with no gene match: 6. The CDR3 has 14 amino acids. CDR1 SGHDT and CDR2 YYEEEE come from the germline V gene. CDR3 sequence (DNA): TGTGCCAGCAGCTTGGAACAGGGGCGCGGGACCCAGTACTTC. Translated: CASSLEQGRGTQYF.

The chain joins TRBV27 to TRBJ1-1, with a possible D match to TRBD1 (5 bases). Deletions cut 4 bases from V and 3 bases from J, with 12 bases between. From germline, CDR1 is MNHEY and CDR2 SMNVEV (reference sequence). The CDR3 is made up of 14 amino acids. CDR3 residues: CASSWQGRDTEAFF. The CDR3 DNA reads as TGTGCCAGCAGTTGGCAGGGACGGGACACTGAAGCTTTCTTT.

This chain uses TRBV18 with TRBJ2-7, with TRBD1 as a possible D gene (5 bases). Germline V gene sequence: CDR1 KGHSH, CDR2 LQKENI. This CDR3 region has 15 residues. V was cut by 1 base and J by 3 bases, with 13 bases left in between. The CDR3 DNA sequence: TGTGCCAGCTCACCACTTGGACACAACGACTACGAGCAGTACGTC. Amino acids: CASSPLGHNDYEQYV.

The rearrangement uses TRBV18 and TRBJ2-5; TRBD1 matches 9 bases. V shed 3 bases, J shed 5 bases, and the junction held 7 bases outside the gene matches. There are 15 residues in the CDR3. CDR1 and CDR2 (germline): KGHSH, LQKENI. This chain's CDR3 is CASSPPGTGLETQYF. CDR3 nucleotides: TGTGCCAGCTCACCTCCCGGGACAGGGCTCGAGACCCAGTACTTC. Full variable domain (outside the CDR3, taken from reference TRBV18 and TRBJ2-5): NAGVMQNPRHLVRRRGQEARLRCSPMKGHSHVYWYRQLPEEGLKFMVYLQKENIIDESGMPKERFSAEFPKEGPSILRIQQVVRGDSAAYFCASSPPGTGLETQYFGPGTRLLVL.

This clone was detected only a few times. The chain joins TRBV20-1 to TRBJ1-4; no definite D call. The length of the CDR3 is 10 residues. Germline-derived CDR1 and CDR2 are DFQATT and SNEGSKA (reference sequence). V shed 3 bases and J shed 8 bases, with 4 bases lying between them. CDR3 in amino acids: CSASGEKLFF. For the CDR3, the DNA is TGCAGTGCTAGCGGGGAAAAACTGTTTTTT.

V is TRBV28 and J is TRBJ1-1; a weak D match, TRBD1 (5 bases). Germline V gene data show CDR1 as MDHEN and CDR2 as SYDVKM. With 6 bases removed from V and 1 base from J, the gap between germline ends came to 12 bases. The CDR3 spans 14 residues. Here the CDR3 reads CASRPGTGNTEAFF. CDR3 nucleotide sequence: TGTGCCAGCAGGCCCGGGACGGGGAACACTGAAGCTTTCTTT.

This clone occurred once. The rearrangement uses TRBV29-1 and TRBJ1-2; D may be TRBD1 (5 bases). This CDR3 contains 14 residues. V was cut by 1 base and J by 6 bases, with 15 bases left in between. CDR1 and CDR2 from the germline V gene are SQVTM and ANQGSEA. The CDR3 reads CSVEAAPEGHGYTF. The CDR3 bases are TGCAGCGTTGAAGCGGCCCCCGAGGGGCATGGCTACACCTTC.

J is TRBJ1-5 and V is TRBV5-1; 8 bases match TRBD1. The CDR3 has 14 amino acids. The ends lost 5 bases at V and 6 bases at J; junction bases unmatched: 7. Germline V gene data show CDR1 as SGHRS and CDR2 as YFSETQ. The CDR3 here is CASSLDTGGQPQHF. The CDR3 DNA sequence: TGCGCCAGCAGTCTAGATACAGGGGGTCAGCCCCAGCATTTT.

The chain links TRBV7-9 to TRBJ2-7; D perhaps matches TRBD1 (5 bases). V lost 4 bases, J lost 2 bases, and 9 bases lay in between. The CDR3 has 13 amino acids. The germline V gene has CDR1 SEHNR and CDR2 FQNEAQ (reference sequence). The CDR3 bases are TGTGCCAGCAGCTCGCTACAGGCCTACGAGCAGTACTTC. Its translation is CASSSLQAYEQYF. The whole variable domain, remainder taken from reference TRBV7-9 and TRBJ2-7, is DTGVSQNPRHKITKRGQNVTFRCDPISEHNRLYWYRQTLGQGPEFLTYFQNEAQLEKSRLLSDRFSAERPKGSFSTLEIQRTEQGDSAMYLCASSSLQAYEQYFGPGTRLTVT.

The chain links TRBV6-5 to TRBJ2-1; 8 nucleotides match TRBD1. CDR3 length equals 13 residues. V lost 6 bases to trimming and J lost 9 bases; unmatched junction nucleotides: 7. Germline V gives CDR1 MNHEY, CDR2 SVGAGI. Here the CDR3 DNA reads TGTGCCAGCAGCGTGACAGGGGCCTCTGAGCAGTTCTTC. This encodes CASSVTGASEQFF.

The J gene is TRBJ1-3, the V gene TRBV6-6; no firm D call. Germline CDR1 reads MNHNY; CDR2 reads SVGAGI (reference sequence). The CDR3 length is 12 residues. V lost 5 bases and J 2 bases, leaving 4 bases between the germline ends. The CDR3 is CASSPTGNTIYF. The CDR3 DNA reads TGTGCCAGCAGTCCAACTGGAAACACCATATATTTT.

The chain couples TRBV6-5 to TRBJ1-5, with 7 bases aligning to TRBD1. V lost 5 bases, J lost 5 bases, and 6 bases stayed unmatched. CDR3 size: 14 residues. Germline loops: CDR1 MNHEY, CDR2 SVGAGI. The CDR3 DNA reads as TGTGCCAGCAGTCTGACAGGGAAAGATCAGCCCCAGCATTTT. It is translated as CASSLTGKDQPQHF.

The V call is TRBV13, the J call TRBJ1-2, with 10 bases lining up with TRBD1. The CDR3 consists of 12 residues. From germline, CDR1 is PRHDT and CDR2 FYEKMQ (reference sequence). V trimming: 6 bases; J trimming: 8 bases; junction bases outside the gene matches: 3. This CDR3 is CASSSDRGGYTF. CDR3 in DNA: TGTGCCAGCAGTTCGGACAGGGGGGGCTACACCTTC.

The rearrangement uses TRBV4-2 and TRBJ2-7; 10 nucleotides align to TRBD2. Looked up from germline, CDR1 is LGHNA and CDR2 is YNFKEQ. The CDR3 loop spans 15 amino acids. V gave up 0 bases and J gave up 3 bases; unmatched junction bases: 2. The CDR3: CASSQDSSGSYEQYF. The CDR3, as DNA: TGTGCCAGCAGCCAAGACTCTAGCGGGAGCTACGAGCAGTACTTC.

The V gene is TRBV9, the J gene TRBJ1-3; D remains ambiguous. There are 16 residues in the CDR3. Per germline, CDR1 SGDLS and CDR2 YYNGEE. V lost 0 bases and J lost 0, with 10 bases in between. The CDR3 coding sequence is TGTGCCAGCAGCGTAGAAGGTGGACTCTCTGGAAACACCATATATTTT. Amino acids: CASSVEGGLSGNTIYF.

J is TRBJ2-7 and V is TRBV5-6, with TRBD1 as a possible D gene (6 bases). Trimming cost V 6 bases and J 3 bases, with 7 bases left between them. Germline V gene data show CDR1 as SGHDT and CDR2 as YYEEEE. The CDR3 length is 11 residues. The CDR3 sequence is CASTDSYEQYV. The CDR3 DNA reads as TGTGCCAGCACGGACAGCTACGAGCAGTACGTC.

CDR3 DNA sequence: TGTGCCAGCAGTGACGACGTTGGTAGTCATCGGTATTTT. The encoded protein is CASSDDVGSHRYF. The chain couples TRBV6-4 to TRBJ2-3; D unresolved. This CDR3 has 13 amino acids. Germline lookup yields CDR1 MRHNA and CDR2 SNTAGT. Deletions cut 2 bases from V and 14 bases from J, with 17 bases between.